The 19 T cell receptor beta chains in this list originate from one sample, sequenced in a study of early T cells in non-severe SARS-CoV-2 infection. TCRdb fed the 5' RACE reads into MiXCR, producing one record per CDR3 protein. The sample yields tens of thousands of distinct CDR3 sequences, roughly 12% seen once. The sample comprised whole blood. The source is an adult who was a healthcare worker with PCR-confirmed SARS-CoV-2 infection or an uninfected control (not recorded which).

Only a few counts were recorded for this clonotype. Written as DNA, the CDR3 is TGTGCCAGCAGTGAGAGGAGGCGGGCAGATACGCAGTATTTT. It codes for CASSERRRADTQYF. The V and J genes are TRBV2 and TRBJ2-3; tentative D call: TRBD2 (5 bases). This CDR3 comprises 14 residues. Germline V gene lookup returns CDR1 SNHLY and CDR2 FYNNEI. V lost 3 bases and J 4 bases, leaving 11 bases between the germline ends.

This clonotype was seen more than once but under ten times. The rearrangement links TRBV5-1 to TRBJ1-6, with 7 bases matching TRBD1. CDR3 length equals 17 residues. The germline gives CDR1 SGHRS, CDR2 YFSETQ. V gave up 0 bases and J gave up 7 bases; unmatched junction bases: 10. This CDR3 is CASSLALPTGTNSPLHF. The CDR3 DNA follows: TGCGCCAGCAGCTTGGCCCTCCCGACAGGGACAAATTCACCCCTCCACTTT.

This clonotype has at least ten counts. The junction departs from the called germline gene at one end, perhaps through a read error. This chain connects TRBV5-4 to TRBJ1-1; perhaps TRBD1 as D (5 bases). Per the germline V gene, CDR1 is SGHNT and CDR2 is YYREEE (reference sequence). This CDR3 is built from 18 residues. CDR3 coding DNA: TGTGCCAGCAGCTTGGATTTAGGGGTACCCAGGGAGAACACTGAAGTTTTCTTT. Translated, it gives CASSLDLGVPRENTEVFF.

This clonotype was observed a few times. The V and J genes are TRBV4-1 and TRBJ2-7; D tentatively reads TRBD1 or TRBD2 (5 bases each). Germline loops: CDR1 MGHRA, CDR2 YSYEKL. The CDR3 totals 15 residues. Trimming stripped 3 bases from V and 0 bases from J, with 12 bases between. DNA for the CDR3: TGCGCCAGCAGCCAGACCGGGACCGACTCCTACGAGCAGTACTTC. Translating gives CASSQTGTDSYEQYF.

The chain links TRBV24-1 to TRBJ2-7, with 7 bases lining up with TRBD1. The CDR3 sequence is 15 residues long. Unmatched junction bases numbered 5, after V lost 3 bases and J lost 1 base. Germline V gene sequence: CDR1 KGHDR, CDR2 SFDVKD. Written as DNA, the CDR3 is TGTGCCACCAGTGATCCCCACAGGGGATCCTACGAGCAGTACTTC. It encodes CATSDPHRGSYEQYF.

This sequence joins TRBV7-2 and TRBJ2-3; D could derive from TRBD1 or TRBD2 (5 bases each). Per germline, CDR1 SGHTA and CDR2 FQGNSA. V was shortened by 5 bases and J by 1 base, with 19 bases between the two germline ends. The CDR3 sequence is 17 residues long. The CDR3 sequence is CASSTLDGAVGTDTQYF. The CDR3 region has the DNA TGTGCCAGCAGCACCCTAGACGGGGCGGTGGGCACAGATACGCAGTATTTT.

This clonotype is a singleton in its sample. The junction shows a germline mismatch at one end, possibly a read error. V and J are TRBV2 and TRBJ1-6, with 11 bases that match TRBD1. The CDR3 is 15 residues long. Germline V gene data show CDR1 as SNHLY and CDR2 as FYNNEI. The CDR3 DNA reads as TGTGCCAGCAGTGCGGACAGGGGGCATAATCCACCCCTCCACTTT. Protein product: CASSADRGHNPPLHF.

This clonotype was observed many times. CDR3 residues: CAHIVRRCANTGELFF. The CDR3 DNA reads as TGCGCCCACATCGTCAGGAGGTGCGCGAACACCGGGGAGCTGTTTTTT. The rearrangement joins TRBV5-1 to TRBJ2-2, with a weak D call TRBD2 (5 bases). V lost 10 bases and J lost 0, with 19 bases in between. This CDR3 comprises 16 residues. Germline V CDR1 and CDR2: SGHRS, YFSETQ.

This chain joins TRBV3-1 and TRBJ1-1; tentative D call: TRBD1 (6 bases). Trimming left V 0 bases short and J 2 bases short, with 10 bases between. In germline, CDR1 is LGHDT, CDR2 YNNKEL (reference sequence). CDR3 length: 15 amino acids. In DNA, the CDR3 is TGTGCCAGCAGCCAAGAATTGGGGACAAACACTGAAGCTTTCTTT. Translated: CASSQELGTNTEAFF.

There are many counts of this clonotype. This chain links TRBV5-4 with TRBJ2-2, with a possible D match to TRBD2 (6 bases). The CDR3 covers 13 residues. CDR1 and CDR2 (germline): SGHNT, YYREEE (reference sequence). The V end was cut by 0 bases, the J end by 7 bases, with 7 bases between. The CDR3 reads CASSLGGDGELFF. The CDR3 DNA follows: TGTGCCAGCAGCTTGGGCGGGGACGGGGAGCTGTTTTTT.

The rearrangement links TRBV5-1 to TRBJ2-7, with 9 bases that match TRBD1. Germline CDR1 reads SGHRS; CDR2 reads YFSETQ. This CDR3 region has 15 residues. The ends lost 0 bases at V and 7 bases at J; junction bases unmatched: 8. In DNA, the CDR3 is TGCGCCAGCAGCTTGGGGACAGGGGATTTTTGGGAGCAGTACTTC. Translated, it gives CASSLGTGDFWEQYF.

In its sample, this clonotype was seen a few times. The J gene is TRBJ2-1, the V gene TRBV24-1, with D unclear. Trimming removed 9 bases at V and 5 bases at J, with 13 bases between. The CDR3 runs 13 residues. Germline-derived CDR1 and CDR2 are KGHDR and SFDVKD. CDR3 sequence reads: CATPADDHNEQFF. The CDR3 bases are TGTGCCACCCCTGCGGACGACCACAATGAGCAGTTCTTC.

There are a few counts of this clonotype. As DNA, the CDR3 is TGCGCCAGCAGCTCGGGGTTACCCTTAGCCAAAAACATTCAGTACTTC. Protein: CASSSGLPLAKNIQYF. The chain joins TRBV5-1 to TRBJ2-4, with D possibly being TRBD2 (5 bases). This CDR3 is built from 16 residues. Germline values: CDR1 SGHRS, CDR2 YFSETQ. V was pared by 3 bases and J by 0 bases, with 13 bases between. Based on the CDR3 plus reference TRBV5-1 and TRBJ2-4, the full variable domain is KAGVTQTPRYLIKTRGQQVTLSCSPISGHRSVSWYQQTPGQGLQFLFEYFSETQRNKGNFPGRFSGRQFSNSRSEMNVSTLELGDSALYLCASSSGLPLAKNIQYFGAGTRLSVL.

The chain joins TRBV29-1 to TRBJ2-7; D tentatively fits TRBD1 or TRBD2 (5 bases each). The CDR3 has 14 amino acids. CDR1 SQVTM and CDR2 ANQGSEA come from the germline V gene. Between the trimmed V and J ends, which lost 2 bases and 6 bases, there was a span of 17 bases. The chain's CDR3 is CSVESSGGRFEQYF. The CDR3 nucleotides read TGCAGCGTTGAAAGCAGTGGGGGAAGATTCGAGCAGTACTTC.

This clonotype has more than one count but fewer than ten. The V gene is TRBV7-9, the J gene TRBJ2-3; 9 bases agree with TRBD2. V lost 5 bases to trimming and J lost 0 bases; unmatched junction nucleotides: 3. Germline CDR1 reads SEHNR; CDR2 reads FQNEAQ (reference sequence). The length of the CDR3 is 15 residues. CDR3 bases: TGTGCCAGCAGCCCTAGCGGGATCAGCACAGATACGCAGTATTTT. It encodes CASSPSGISTDTQYF. Drawing the rest from reference TRBV7-9 and TRBJ2-3, the complete variable domain is DTGVSQNPRHKITKRGQNVTFRCDPISEHNRLYWYRQTLGQGPEFLTYFQNEAQLEKSRLLSDRFSAERPKGSFSTLEIQRTEQGDSAMYLCASSPSGISTDTQYFGPGTRLTVL.

The V and J genes are TRBV28 and TRBJ2-5, with a possible D match to TRBD2 (6 bases). Germline-derived CDR1 and CDR2 are MDHEN and SYDVKM. The CDR3 is 15 amino acids. The V end was cut by 8 bases, the J end by 2 bases, with 18 bases between. The DNA of the CDR3 is TGTGCCAGCCTACTCCGAGGGCGGGGACAAGAGACCCAGTACTTC. It specifies CASLLRGRGQETQYF.

This clonotype was detected ten times or more. The chain employs TRBV20-1 and TRBJ1-1; TRBD1 agrees at 9 bases. This CDR3 comprises 15 residues. V shed 1 base, J shed 1 base, and the junction held 4 bases outside the gene matches. Germline-derived CDR1 and CDR2 are DFQATT and SNEGSKA (reference sequence). As DNA, the CDR3 is TGCAGTGCTAGAGCCCCGGGACAGGGGAACACTGAAGCTTTCTTT. Translating gives CSARAPGQGNTEAFF.

This clonotype was observed many times. The rearrangement joins TRBV5-1 to TRBJ1-4; TRBD1 is a possible D gene (6 bases). V lost 3 bases and J lost 8, with 14 bases in between. The CDR3 has 14 residues. Germline assignment: CDR1 SGHRS and CDR2 YFSETQ. The CDR3 spells CASSSGQRGEKLFF. CDR3 DNA: TGCGCCAGCAGCTCCGGACAGAGGGGGGAAAAACTGTTTTTT.

This clonotype was detected only a few times. The rearrangement joins TRBV5-4 to TRBJ1-2, with unresolved D. This CDR3 has 13 amino acids. CDR1 and CDR2 from the germline V gene are SGHNT and YYREEE (reference sequence). The V gene lost 0 bases and the J gene lost 1 base, with 4 bases spanning the gap. The CDR3 DNA is TGTGCCAGCAGCTTGGACGGTAACTATGGCTACACCTTC. Translated, it gives CASSLDGNYGYTF.